The 4 T cell receptor beta chains in this list originate from one sample, sequenced in a study of radiation and T cells in renal cell carcinoma. Time point here: blood 4 weeks post-SBRT, at nephrectomy. Treatment meaning: 15 Gy SBRT to primary tumor, nephrectomy 4 weeks later. Some clones are missing from TCRdb's copy, which holds only in-frame ones; the method was immunoSEQ multiplex PCR. This sample yields 150,000 or so clones, of which 88% are seen a single time; approximately 11% belongs to the top ten. The specimen was blood, collected from a patient whose treatment included radiotherapy and nephrectomy. These receptors came from a woman in her 50s with renal cell carcinoma.

The chain combines TRBV19 with TRBJ2-5; D is possibly TRBD2 (6 bases). The CDR3 is 14 amino acids. Germline lookup yields CDR1 LNHDA and CDR2 SQIVND (reference sequence). V lost 1 base and J lost 4, with 10 bases in between. The DNA of the CDR3 is TGTGCCAGTAGTATAGCTTACGGGGGAGAGACCCAGTACTTC. Amino acid sequence: CASSIAYGGETQYF. Looking up the rest from reference TRBV19 and TRBJ2-5 gives the full variable domain: DGGITQSPKYLFRKEGQNVTLSCEQNLNHDAMYWYRQDPGQGLRLIYYSQIVNDFQKGDIAEGYSVSREKKESFPLTVTSAQKNPTAFYLCASSIAYGGETQYFGPGTRLLVL.

In its sample, this clone was seen once. The chain has TRBV5-6 and TRBJ2-7; 7 bases align to TRBD1. The CDR3 runs 14 residues. Trimming took 7 bases from V and 3 from J; bases not matched to a gene: 10. CDR1 and CDR2 from the germline V gene are SGHDT and YYEEEE. The CDR3 DNA reads as TGTGCCAGCTATCCTTCAGGGGGATTCTACGAGCAGTACTTC. As protein: CASYPSGGFYEQYF.

Details on this clone: In the same sample, other DNA sequences code for this CDR3. CDR3 in amino acids: CAWSERGSGNTIYF. The CDR3, as DNA: TGTGCCTGGAGTGAGCGAGGCTCTGGAAACACCATATATTTT. The V call is TRBV30, the J call TRBJ1-3; no clear D gene. The ends were cut back, 1 base at V and 0 bases at J, with 7 bases in the middle. This CDR3 contains 14 residues. Germline V gene data show CDR1 as GTSNPN and CDR2 as SVGIG (reference sequence).

V usage is TRBV6-1 and J usage is TRBJ1-6, with a possible D match to TRBD1 (5 bases). Trimming shortened V by 0 bases and J by 0 bases, and 12 bases separated the two germline ends. There are 18 residues in the CDR3. Germline V gene lookup returns CDR1 MNHNS and CDR2 SASEGT. CDR3 protein: CASSEARRQSSYNSPLHF. CDR3 coding DNA: TGTGCCAGCAGTGAAGCGCGGCGACAGTCCTCCTATAATTCACCCCTCCACTTT.